This is a list of T cell receptor beta chains from one sample in a study of shared clonotypes between healthy human individuals. Clones were sequenced by immunoSEQ multiplex PCR, and TCRdb holds only the in-frame ones, with some missing. The sample lists some 1,900,000 clones; approximately 95% were seen once. What was sequenced was naive CD8+ T cells sorted from blood. The receptor set was obtained from a young man in good health. Both conserved end residues are trimmed from each CDR3. The order of the fields is V gene, clone size, J gene, CDR3 protein. Not all rows give a size; the values are once, few, many and, for expanded clones, a class.

v_call: TRBV27
clone_size: -
j_call: TRBJ2-3
cdr3_aa: ASSVSGGFTDTQY

v_call: TRBV30
clone_size: few
j_call: TRBJ1-1
cdr3_aa: AWSDRLGTEAF

v_call: TRBV7-9
clone_size: -
j_call: TRBJ1-4
cdr3_aa: ASSLGMGQANEKLF

v_call: TRBV6-6
clone_size: -
j_call: TRBJ2-7
cdr3_aa: ASSYRTSGISYEQY

v_call: TRBV5-1
clone_size: -
j_call: TRBJ1-2
cdr3_aa: ASSLGGSPYGYT

v_call: TRBV11-2
clone_size: -
j_call: TRBJ2-5
cdr3_aa: ASSLEAQETQY

v_call: TRBV4-1
clone_size: -
j_call: TRBJ2-1
cdr3_aa: ASSPMAGSPYNEQF

v_call: TRBV18
clone_size: -
j_call: TRBJ2-6
cdr3_aa: ASSRAVWGELDSPQAGANVLT

v_call: TRBV4-1
clone_size: -
j_call: TRBJ2-7
cdr3_aa: ASSQESLASYEQY

v_call: TRBV19
clone_size: -
j_call: TRBJ1-1
cdr3_aa: ATWGSTEAF

v_call: TRBV4-3
clone_size: -
j_call: TRBJ1-2
cdr3_aa: ASSQGPGGINYGYT

v_call: TRBV2
clone_size: -
j_call: TRBJ1-1
cdr3_aa: ATLEGQGGVLGRNTEAF

v_call: TRBV10-3
clone_size: -
j_call: TRBJ1-4
cdr3_aa: AISDSKGSPNEKLF

v_call: TRBV7-9
clone_size: -
j_call: TRBJ2-5
cdr3_aa: ASSLLGLADYQETQY